Shown below are 19 T cell receptor beta chains from a single sample sequenced in a study of blood T cell repertoires in COVID-19. TCRdb keeps only in-frame clones here, not all; method: immunoSEQ multiplex PCR. The sample has roughly 230,000 clones; 88% are singletons. Sequencing was done on a sample of peripheral blood. The receptors derive from a man aged 65 to 79 with acute or convalescent COVID-19.

In DNA form, the CDR3 reads TGCGCCAGCAAGGACAGGGGGCTCTACGAGCAGTACTTC. Protein: CASKDRGLYEQYF. This sequence joins TRBV10-1 and TRBJ2-7; TRBD1 aligns across 11 bases. V dropped 7 bases and J dropped 3; count of bases not matched to a gene: 2. Looked up from germline, CDR1 is WNHNN and CDR2 is SYGVQD (reference sequence). This CDR3 contains 13 residues.

The gene calls are TRBV7-3 and TRBJ2-1; 11 bases line up with TRBD2. The CDR3 spans 15 residues. J gave up 5 bases and V 5 bases, and 5 bases lay outside the gene matches. The V gene's germline CDR1 is SGHTA and CDR2 FQGTGA. Here the CDR3 reads CASSPGLAENNEQFF. The CDR3 DNA reads as TGTGCCAGCAGCCCGGGACTAGCGGAGAACAATGAGCAGTTCTTC.

CDR3 protein: CASRQPGITNTGELFF. CDR3 nucleotide sequence: TGTGCCAGCAGACAACCAGGGATAACGAACACCGGGGAGCTGTTTTTT. The rearrangement links TRBV3-1 (or the pseudogene TRBV3-2) to TRBJ2-2, with D possibly TRBD1 on 5 matching bases. Trimming left V 6 bases short and J 0 bases short, with 14 bases between. Germline lookup yields CDR1 LGHDT and CDR2 YNNKEL (reference sequence). The CDR3 runs to 16 residues.

The DNA of the CDR3 is TGTGCCAGCAGCTCGACGACAGGTTTGAATCAGCCCCAGCATTTT. This encodes CASSSTTGLNQPQHF. This chain uses TRBV7-9 with TRBJ1-5; TRBD1 might be the D (6 bases). The V end lost 4 bases, the J end lost 4 bases, and 14 bases lay between the germline ends. The CDR3 has 15 residues. The germline gives CDR1 SEHNR, CDR2 FQNEAQ (reference sequence).

V usage is TRBV27 and J usage is TRBJ2-7; 7 bases are shared with TRBD2. Germline lookup yields CDR1 MNHEY and CDR2 SMNVEV (reference sequence). J was trimmed by 2 bases and V by 3 bases; bases with no gene match: 7. The CDR3 sequence is 15 residues long. DNA of the CDR3: TGTGCCAGCAGTTTGGGCGGGGGTGATACCTACGAGCAGTACTTC. Its protein is CASSLGGGDTYEQYF.

This rearrangement joins TRBV6-2 or TRBV6-3 to TRBJ1-3, with D tentatively TRBD1 (5 bases). The CDR3 is 16 residues long. From germline, CDR1 is MNHEY and CDR2 SVGEGT. The germline V and J ends were trimmed by 0 bases and 0 bases, with 9 bases remaining between them. CDR3 DNA sequence: TGTGCCAGCAGTTACTCGAGGACAAACTCTGGAAACACCATATATTTT. Its protein is CASSYSRTNSGNTIYF.

The V gene is TRBV5-4, the J gene TRBJ2-7; 9 bases line up with TRBD2. CDR1 and CDR2 from the germline V gene are SGHNT and YYREEE (reference sequence). The CDR3 has 15 residues. The V and J ends lost 2 bases and 2 bases, in that order; junction bases with no gene match: 5. Written as DNA, the CDR3 is TGTGCCAGCAGCTTCGGCCCTAGCGGGGCCTACGAGCAGTACTTC. Translated, it gives CASSFGPSGAYEQYF.

The genes are TRBV19 and TRBJ1-3; a weak D match, TRBD1 (5 bases). Germline V gene sequence: CDR1 LNHDA, CDR2 SQIVND (reference sequence). CDR3 length: 15 residues. V was cut by 2 bases and J by 0 bases, with 8 bases left in between. The CDR3 DNA is TGTGCCAGTAGTATAACAGGAACCTCTGGAAACACCATATATTTT. Its translation: CASSITGTSGNTIYF.

This rearrangement joins TRBV27 to TRBJ2-3; 9 nucleotides match TRBD2. CDR3 length: 15 residues. CDR1 is MNHEY and CDR2 is SMNVEV in the germline V gene (reference sequence). Unmatched junction bases numbered 8, after V lost 3 bases and J lost 7 bases. CDR3 residues: CASSFRGRAGNTQYF. The CDR3 DNA reads as TGTGCCAGCAGTTTCCGCGGGAGGGCCGGGAATACGCAGTATTTT.

V usage is TRBV6-5 and J usage is TRBJ2-2, with a possible D match to TRBD2 (5 bases). CDR3 length: 11 residues. V was cut by 7 bases and J by 8 bases, with 8 bases left in between. CDR1 is MNHEY and CDR2 is SVGAGI in the germline V gene. CDR3 DNA sequence: TGTGCCAGCAACAGAGGGGGGGAGCTGTTTTTT. Its translation is CASNRGGELFF.

The chain has TRBV28 and TRBJ2-5; TRBD2 agrees at 7 bases. CDR1 MDHEN and CDR2 SYDVKM come from the germline V gene. CDR3 length: 15 amino acids. With 8 bases clipped from V and 2 bases from J, the junction kept 11 bases outside the gene matches. The CDR3 region has the DNA TGTGCCAGCCATAACGCGGGAGCGGATCAAGAGACCCAGTACTTC. This gives the protein CASHNAGADQETQYF.

The chain has TRBV12-5 and TRBJ2-7; D ambiguous. CDR1 is LGHNT and CDR2 is FRNRAP in the germline V gene. The V end was cut by 2 bases, the J end by 4 bases, with 3 bases between. CDR3 length: 11 amino acids. The CDR3 bases are TGTGCTAGTGGTTTGCGGTACGAGCAGTACTTC. Translation gives CASGLRYEQYF.

This chain connects TRBV5-4 to TRBJ2-7; 9 nucleotides align to TRBD1. CDR3 length: 16 residues. The V and J ends lost 1 base and 1 base, in that order; junction bases with no gene match: 6. CDR1 SGHNT and CDR2 YYREEE come from the germline V gene (reference sequence). The CDR3 DNA sequence: TGTGCCAGCAGCTTGCGGGGACAGGGAATTTCCTACGAGCAGTACTTC. This codes for CASSLRGQGISYEQYF.

The sample holds one count of this clone. V gene TRBV3-1 (or the pseudogene TRBV3-2) combines with J gene TRBJ1-2; 8 positions match TRBD1. V trimming: 6 bases; J trimming: 5 bases; junction bases outside the gene matches: 14. The CDR3 has 16 amino acids. Germline V gene lookup returns CDR1 LGHDT and CDR2 YNNKEL (reference sequence). CDR3 DNA sequence: TGTGCCAGCAGTCGGGACAGGCTCGCGGCGGGTTATGGCTACACCTTC. Translating it yields CASSRDRLAAGYGYTF.

The chain uses TRBV7-8 and TRBJ2-1; TRBD1 aligns across 8 bases. CDR1 and CDR2 (germline): SGHVS, FQNEAQ. There are 18 residues in the CDR3. V gave up 5 bases and J gave up 0 bases; unmatched junction bases: 12. The CDR3 bases are TGTGCCAGCAGCCCCCGGAGACAGGGGCCCATCTCCTACAATGAGCAGTTCTTC. Its protein product is CASSPRRQGPISYNEQFF.

V and J are TRBV12-3 or TRBV12-4 and TRBJ2-3; D remains unclear. Trimming removed 2 bases from V and 10 bases from J, with 10 bases in between. This CDR3 comprises 12 residues. CDR3 region: CASSLLAHAQYF. In nucleotides, the CDR3 is TGTGCCAGCAGTTTATTAGCCCACGCGCAGTATTTT.

The J gene is TRBJ2-3, the V gene TRBV5-6; 8 bases are shared with TRBD2. Germline CDR1 and CDR2: SGHDT and YYEEEE. V lost 2 bases, J lost 1 base, and 6 bases stayed unmatched. The CDR3 length is 16 residues. Here the CDR3 DNA reads TGTGCCAGCAGCTTCCTGACTAGCGCCCGCACAGATACGCAGTATTTT. Amino acids: CASSFLTSARTDTQYF.

The chain uses TRBV7-9 and TRBJ1-1; 7 bases map to TRBD1. The germline CDR1 and CDR2 sequences are SEHNR and FQNEAQ (reference sequence). After removal of 5 bases from V and 7 bases from J, the junction contained 7 bases not matched to a gene. The CDR3 loop spans 13 amino acids. The CDR3 DNA sequence: TGTGCCAGCAGCGATAGACAGGGATTTGAAGCTTTCTTT. Amino acids: CASSDRQGFEAFF.

The chain is built from TRBV7-2 and TRBJ1-5, with 10 bases aligning to TRBD1. This CDR3 contains 16 residues. The trim removed 4 bases at V and 4 bases at J, leaving 7 bases unmatched. Germline values: CDR1 SGHTA, CDR2 FQGNSA. The DNA for the CDR3 is TGTGCCAGCAGCTCCCTGACAGGGGGCGGGAATCAGCCCCAGCATTTT. Translation: CASSSLTGGGNQPQHF.